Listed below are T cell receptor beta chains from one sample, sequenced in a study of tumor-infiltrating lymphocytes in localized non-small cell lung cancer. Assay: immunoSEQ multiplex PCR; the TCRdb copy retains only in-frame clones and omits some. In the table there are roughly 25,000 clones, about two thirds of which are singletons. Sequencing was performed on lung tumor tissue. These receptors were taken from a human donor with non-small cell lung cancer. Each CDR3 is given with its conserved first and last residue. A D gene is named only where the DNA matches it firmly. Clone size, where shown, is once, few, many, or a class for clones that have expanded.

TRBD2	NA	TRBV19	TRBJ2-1	TGTGCCAGTAGGGAAGGGACTAGCTCCTACAATGAGCAGTTCTTC	CASREGTSSYNEQFF
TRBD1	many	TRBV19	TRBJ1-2	TGTGCCAGTAGTATAGGCCGGACAGGTGGCTACACCTTC	CASSIGRTGGYTF
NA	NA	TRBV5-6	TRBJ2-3	TGTGCCAGCAGCTTGGGAGATACGCAGTATTTT	CASSLGDTQYF
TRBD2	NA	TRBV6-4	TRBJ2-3	TGTGCCAGCAGTGGACTAGCGGGAGAGGGTACAGATACGCAGTATTTT	CASSGLAGEGTDTQYF
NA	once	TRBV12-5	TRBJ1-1	TGTGCTAGTGGTTTGGAGGGGCTCGGCACTGAAGCTTTCTTT	CASGLEGLGTEAFF
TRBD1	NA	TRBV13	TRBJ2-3	TGTGCCAGCAGCCCAGGGACAGGGGCCTCGGGTACGCAGTATTTT	CASSPGTGASGTQYF
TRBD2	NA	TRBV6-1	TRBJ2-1	TGTGCCAGCAGTGGGGGGACTAGCGGGAGGTCCTACTACAATGAGCAGTTCTTC	CASSGGTSGRSYYNEQFF
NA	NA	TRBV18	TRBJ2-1	TGTGCCAGCTCAGCTCTCGGAGGCGCCGACAATGAGCAGTTCTTC	CASSALGGADNEQFF
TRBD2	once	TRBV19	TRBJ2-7	TGTGCCAGTAGTATAGGCGGTCCGACTAGCGGGAGACTCTACGAGCAGTACTTC	CASSIGGPTSGRLYEQYF
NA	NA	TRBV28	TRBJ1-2	TGTGCCAGCACCGGACAGCGACTTTCCAACTATGGCTACACCTTC	CASTGQRLSNYGYTF
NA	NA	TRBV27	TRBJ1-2	TGTGCCAGCATTCTGATCCGGGACAAAGGTAACTATGGCTACACCTTC	CASILIRDKGNYGYTF
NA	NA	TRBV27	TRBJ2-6	TGTGCCAGCAGATTCCGGTACTCTGGGGCCAACGTCCTGACTTTC	CASRFRYSGANVLTF
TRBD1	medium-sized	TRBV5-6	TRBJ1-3	TGTGCCAGCAGCTTTAGACAGGGTGGGACTGGAAACACCATATATTTT	CASSFRQGGTGNTIYF
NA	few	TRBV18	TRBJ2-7	TGTGCCAGCTCACCAGACGGTCTGGAGCAGTACTTC	CASSPDGLEQYF
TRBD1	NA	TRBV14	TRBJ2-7	TGTGCCAGCAGCCAAGATGGACAGGTCTGGAACGAGCAGTACTTC	CASSQDGQVWNEQYF
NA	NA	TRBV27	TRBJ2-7	TGTGCCAGCAGCCTTTTGGGAACAGGTAGCTACGAGCAGTACTTC	CASSLLGTGSYEQYF
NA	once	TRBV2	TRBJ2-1	TGTGCCAGCAGTGTTGACAGGAGCTCCTACAATGAGCAGTTCTTC	CASSVDRSSYNEQFF